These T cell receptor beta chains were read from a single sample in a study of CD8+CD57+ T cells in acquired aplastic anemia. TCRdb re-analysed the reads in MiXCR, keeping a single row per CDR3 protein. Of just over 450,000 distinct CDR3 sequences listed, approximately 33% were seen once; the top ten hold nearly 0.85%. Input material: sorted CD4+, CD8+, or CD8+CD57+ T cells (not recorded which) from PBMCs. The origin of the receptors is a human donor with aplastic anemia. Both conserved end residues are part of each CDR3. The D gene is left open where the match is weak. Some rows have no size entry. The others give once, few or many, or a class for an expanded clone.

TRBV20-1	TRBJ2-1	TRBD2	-	TGCAGTGCTAGAGAGGCTAGCGGGAGTCTCGGTGAGCAGTTCTTC	CSAREASGSLGEQFF
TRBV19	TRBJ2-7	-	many	TGTGCCAGTAGTATTACAGGAGCCTACGAGCAGTACTTC	CASSITGAYEQYF
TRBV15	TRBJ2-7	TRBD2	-	TGTGCCACCAGCATAGCGGGGGACTACGAGCAGTACTTC	CATSIAGDYEQYF
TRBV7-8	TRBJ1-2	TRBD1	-	TGTGCCAGCAGCGAGCGGGACAGGAGCACTGGCTACACCTTC	CASSERDRSTGYTF
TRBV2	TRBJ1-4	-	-	TGTGCCAGCAGTAGCCGTGGGGGGGCAAGAGAAAAACTGTTTTTT	CASSSRGGAREKLFF
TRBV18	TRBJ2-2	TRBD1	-	TGTGCCAGCTCACCAATGTCGCAGGGGGCTACCGGGGAGCTGTTTTTT	CASSPMSQGATGELFF
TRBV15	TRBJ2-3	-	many	TGTGCCACCAGCAGAGAATACACAGATACGCAGTATTTT	CATSREYTDTQYF
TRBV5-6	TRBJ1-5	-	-	TGTGCCGGCAGCCTGGTGGCGGACAATCAGCCCCAGCATTTT	CAGSLVADNQPQHF
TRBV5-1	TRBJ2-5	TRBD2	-	TGCGCCAGCAGCTTGGCCGGAATGACCGGGACTAGTAAAGAGACCCAGTACTTC	CASSLAGMTGTSKETQYF
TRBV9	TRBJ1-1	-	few	TGTGCCAGCAGCGCTTTGGAAGGTAGCACTGAAGCTTTCTTT	CASSALEGSTEAFF
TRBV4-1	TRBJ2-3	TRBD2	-	TGCGCCAGCAGCCAAGTCGGCCTAGCGGGAGGTACGCAGTATTTT	CASSQVGLAGGTQYF
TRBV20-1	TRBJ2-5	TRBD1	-	TGCAGTGCTACCGGTCGGACAGGGAAAGAGACCCAGTACTTC	CSATGRTGKETQYF
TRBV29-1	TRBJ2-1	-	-	TGCAGCGTTGAAGGTCAGGGGACAAATTACAATGAGCAGTTCTTC	CSVEGQGTNYNEQFF
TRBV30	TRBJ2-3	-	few	TGTGCCTGGAGTGTAGGGGGGCTGTCTAGCACAGATACGCAGTATTTT	CAWSVGGLSSTDTQYF
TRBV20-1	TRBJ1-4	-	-	TGCAGTGCTCCCCTAAGAGGAGAAAAACTGTTTTTT	CSAPLRGEKLFF
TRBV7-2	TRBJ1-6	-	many	TGTGCCAGCAGTCCCCGGGAATCACCCCTCCACTTT	CASSPRESPLHF
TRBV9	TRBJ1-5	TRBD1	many	TGTGCCAGCAGCGCAGACAGGGACCTCTGGCCCCAGCATTTT	CASSADRDLWPQHF
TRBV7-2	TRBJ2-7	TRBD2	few	TGTGCCAGCAGCTTACCGAGAAGCAAGACTAGCGGGAACACCTACGAGCAGTACTTC	CASSLPRSKTSGNTYEQYF
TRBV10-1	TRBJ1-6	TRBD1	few	TGTGCCAGCTCACCTGTACAGGGGGCTGAGTCACCCCTCCACTTT	CASSPVQGAESPLHF
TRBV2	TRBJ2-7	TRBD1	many	TGTGCCAGCAGTGGGACAGGGGGGGGTTACGAGCAGTACTTC	CASSGTGGGYEQYF
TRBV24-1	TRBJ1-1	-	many	TGTGCCACCAGTGACGGTCTGAACACTGAAGCTTTCTTT	CATSDGLNTEAFF
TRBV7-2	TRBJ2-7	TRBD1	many	TGTGCCAGCAGCAAAGACAGGGGTCCCTACGAGCAGTACTTC	CASSKDRGPYEQYF
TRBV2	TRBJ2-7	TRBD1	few	TGTGCCAGCAGTTCTCGGGACAGGTCCGAGCAGTACTTC	CASSSRDRSEQYF
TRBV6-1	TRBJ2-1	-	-	TGTGCCGCCGCCGCTTACAATGAGCAGTTCTTC	CAAAAYNEQFF
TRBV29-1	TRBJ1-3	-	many	TGCAGCGTCGACCAGATTTCTGGAAACACCATATATTTT	CSVDQISGNTIYF
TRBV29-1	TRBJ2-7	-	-	TGCAGCGCCAGCAGCCAAGAGATGGCCCCTCTGGGCCGCTTC	CSASSQEMAPLGRF
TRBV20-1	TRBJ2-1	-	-	TGCAGTGCCGGGACGGGACGCATCCACAATGAGCAGTTCTTC	CSAGTGRIHNEQFF
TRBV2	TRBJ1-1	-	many	TGTGCCAGCAGTGAGGGGGGGGTAGAAGCTTTCTTT	CASSEGGVEAFF
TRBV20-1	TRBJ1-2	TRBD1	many	TGCAGTGCTAGAAGAAGGGGGCATATCTATGGCTACACCTTC	CSARRRGHIYGYTF
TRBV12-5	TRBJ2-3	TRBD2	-	TGTGCTAGTGGGCTGAGCGGGAGGGTGGGAGATACGCAGTATTTT	CASGLSGRVGDTQYF